Given below is one TCR beta chain in context. The record originates from a study of CD8 T cells in Susac syndrome. Random hexamers were used to reverse transcribe the RNA input (roughly 0.5 to 1 ug). MiXCR was run by TCRdb on the immunoSEQ multiplex PCR reads, yielding one entry per CDR3 protein. Seen here are hundreds of thousands of distinct CDR3 sequences, just over 90% observed once, and the top ten hold about 0.071%. The CDR3 length is 13 residues. V gave up 7 bases and J gave up 5 bases, with 13 bases separating them. Germline V lookup: CDR1 KGHDR, CDR2 SFDVKD. The rearrangement uses TRBV24-1 and TRBJ1-1; D ambiguous. Material: CD4+ T cells from PBMCs. The sequence derives from a human donor with multiple sclerosis. The CDR3 region is CATRSRSATEAFF. The CDR3 coding sequence is TGTGCCACCAGATCCCGTTCGGCGACTGAAGCTTTCTTT.